This TCR gamma chain was obtained from a study of Vδ1+ human thymocytes. Sequences come from RNA converted to cDNA by reverse transcription. CDR3 amplicons came from multiplex PCR with pooled V-gene forward and constant-region reverse primers. TCRdb re-called the multiplex PCR reads with CATT. In the table there are approximately 9,400 gamma-chain clones, less than 70% of which are singletons. General observations from the study: Unexpected Vdelta2 sequences could cause misinterpretation of bulk repertoire data. Thymic TRG and TRD repertoires appeared highly polyclonal.

There are 13 residues in the CDR3. CDR1 is GITISATS, CDR2 ISYDGTV, per germline (reference sequence). J was trimmed by 5 bases and V by 0 bases; bases with no gene match: 4. For this clone: Its antigen remains unknown.

Sequencing was done on a sample of Vdelta1+ gamma-delta thymocytes from the thymus. Subset specified: FACS-sorted CD3+ TCRalphabeta- TCRVdelta1+ TCRVdelta2- thymocytes. This chain joins TRGV9 and TRGJ1 or TRGJ2. TCRdb records no J gene; here it was assigned by comparing the DNA to germline. This clonotype originated in a girl less than two years old who had congenital heart surgery. This CDR3 is CALWEVYHYKKLF. CDR3 nucleotide sequence: TGTGCCTTGTGGGAGGTGTATCATTATAAGAAACTCTTT.